This TCR beta chain is from a study of blood T cells in healthy people across ages. For the study at large: There was about one barcoded beta molecule captured by template switching per two T cells.

The second PCR ran about 6 to 12 cycles with a sample-barcoded 5' primer and J-beta primers. TCRdb recomputed calls from the 5' RACE reads with MiXCR, one row per CDR3 protein. The repertoire holds some 1.4 million distinct CDR3 sequences, about 43% seen once, with roughly 8.2% in the top ten. CDR3 size: 13 residues. Germline CDR1 and CDR2: LGHDT and YNNKEL (reference sequence). J gave up 15 bases and V 7 bases, and 13 bases lay outside the gene matches. What was sequenced was blood. The chain is built from TRBV3-1 and TRBJ2-1, with 9 bases aligning to TRBD2. The source of this sequence is a woman between 18 and 29 years old in good health. CDR3 protein: CASTTGIAGVSFF. The DNA of the CDR3 is TGTGCCAGCACAACCGGGATAGCGGGGGTATCGTTCTTC.